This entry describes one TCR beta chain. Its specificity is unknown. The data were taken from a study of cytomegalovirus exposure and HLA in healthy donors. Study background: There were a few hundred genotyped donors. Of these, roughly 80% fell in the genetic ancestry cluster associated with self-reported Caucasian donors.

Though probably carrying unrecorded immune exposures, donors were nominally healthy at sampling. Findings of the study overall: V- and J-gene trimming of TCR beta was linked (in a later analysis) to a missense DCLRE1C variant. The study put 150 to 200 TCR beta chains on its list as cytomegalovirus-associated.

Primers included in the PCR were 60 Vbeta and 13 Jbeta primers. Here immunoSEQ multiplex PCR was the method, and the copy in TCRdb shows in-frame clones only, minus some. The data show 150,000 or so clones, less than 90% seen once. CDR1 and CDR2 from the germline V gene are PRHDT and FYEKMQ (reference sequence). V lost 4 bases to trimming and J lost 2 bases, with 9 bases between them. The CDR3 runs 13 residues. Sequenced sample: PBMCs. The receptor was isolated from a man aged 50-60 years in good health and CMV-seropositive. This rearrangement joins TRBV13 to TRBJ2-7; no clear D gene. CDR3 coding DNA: TGTGCCAGCAGCTCCACAGCAGCCTACGAGCAGTACTTC. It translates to CASSSTAAYEQYF.